Below are 21 T cell receptor beta chains sequenced from a single sample in a study of T cell repertoires in cytomegalovirus infection. Antigen specificity for these receptors is unknown. TCRdb passed the reads through MiXCR, listing each CDR3 protein once. The repertoire holds about 830,000 distinct CDR3 sequences, with about 30% as singletons. Sequencing used cultured CD8+ T cells from PBMCs, obtained from culture after CMV antigen stimulation. These receptors were taken from a human donor in good health (CMV status not recorded). Some clones in this sample may be carry-over from other donors' samples.

V gene TRBV6-5 combines with J gene TRBJ1-1, with 9 bases identical to TRBD1. CDR1 is MNHEY, CDR2 SVGAGI, per germline. CDR3 length equals 14 residues. V trimming: 2 bases; J trimming: 4 bases; junction bases outside the gene matches: 2. Written as DNA, the CDR3 is TGTGCCAGCAGTTACGTGACAGGGGGCACTGAAGCTTTCTTT. Its protein product is CASSYVTGGTEAFF.

The chain recombines TRBV11-1 with TRBJ2-7, with D maybe TRBD1 (5 bases). Germline assignment: CDR1 SGHAT and CDR2 FQDESV (reference sequence). The CDR3 has 14 residues. The V end lost 5 bases, the J end lost 7 bases, and 18 bases lay between the germline ends. The CDR3 loop is CASSPGVGPREQYF. Here the CDR3 DNA reads TGTGCCAGCAGCCCCGGTGTGGGGCCAAGGGAGCAGTACTTC. The full variable domain, its missing parts supplied by reference TRBV11-1 and TRBJ2-7, is EAEVAQSPRYKITEKSQAVAFWCDPISGHATLYWYRQILGQGPELLVQFQDESVVDDSQLPKDRFSAERLKGVDSTLKIQPAELGDSAMYLCASSPGVGPREQYFGPGTRLTVT.

V is TRBV9 and J is TRBJ2-1, with TRBD2 as a possible D gene (6 bases). Germline V gene sequence: CDR1 SGDLS, CDR2 YYNGEE. The ends were cut back, 8 bases at V and 0 bases at J, with 12 bases in the middle. The CDR3 is 14 residues long. CDR3 protein: CASHGGSSYNEQFF. The DNA of the CDR3 is TGTGCCAGTCACGGGGGTAGCTCCTACAATGAGCAGTTCTTC. Combining the CDR3 with reference TRBV9 and TRBJ2-1 gives the whole variable domain DSGVTQTPKHLITATGQRVTLRCSPRSGDLSVYWYQQSLDQGLQFLIQYYNGEERAKGNILERFSAQQFPDLHSELNLSSLELGDSALYFCASHGGSSYNEQFFGPGTRLTVL.

This clonotype was seen more than once but under ten times. The J gene is TRBJ1-5, the V gene TRBV19; D gene ambiguous. The length of the CDR3 is 15 residues. CDR1 and CDR2 from the germline V gene are LNHDA and SQIVND (reference sequence). V was pared by 0 bases and J by 1 base, with 7 bases between. The CDR3: CASSIEGRSNQPQHF. Written as DNA, the CDR3 is TGTGCCAGTAGTATAGAGGGTCGGAGCAATCAGCCCCAGCATTTT.

This clonotype was detected many times. The V call is TRBV7-9, the J call TRBJ2-3; D perhaps matches TRBD1 (6 bases). The CDR3 has 17 residues. The V gene lost 3 bases and the J gene lost 7 bases, with 23 bases spanning the gap. Germline V CDR1 and CDR2: SEHNR, FQNEAQ (reference sequence). The CDR3 is CASSLLAHGGQRHTQYF. CDR3 DNA sequence: TGTGCCAGCAGCTTGCTCGCTCATGGGGGCCAGCGGCATACGCAGTATTTT.

This clonotype was recorded a few times. The rearrangement uses TRBV6-1 and TRBJ2-1, with D possibly matching TRBD2 (5 bases). The CDR3 sequence is 16 residues long. V lost 6 bases and J lost 2, with 17 bases in between. Germline-derived CDR1 and CDR2 are MNHNS and SASEGT. The CDR3 loop is CASSQHPETTYNEQFF. The CDR3 DNA reads TGTGCCAGCAGCCAACACCCAGAGACTACCTACAATGAGCAGTTCTTC.

This clonotype was counted between two and nine times. The chain uses TRBV4-1 and TRBJ1-1, with 10 nucleotides matching TRBD1. CDR1 MGHRA and CDR2 YSYEKL come from the germline V gene. The CDR3 covers 14 residues. V gave up 6 bases and J gave up 5 bases; unmatched junction bases: 6. This CDR3 reads CASSHGTGVTEAFF. The CDR3 DNA is TGCGCCAGCAGTCATGGGACAGGGGTTACTGAAGCTTTCTTT.

In its sample, this clonotype was seen a few times. V and J are TRBV4-1 and TRBJ2-5; D possibly corresponds to TRBD2 (6 bases). This CDR3 is built from 15 residues. Germline CDR1 reads MGHRA; CDR2 reads YSYEKL. The V end was cut by 4 bases, the J end by 3 bases, with 15 bases between. The CDR3 loop is CASSPSGGAKETQYF. CDR3 nucleotides: TGCGCCAGCAGCCCCTCCGGGGGAGCTAAAGAGACCCAGTACTTC.

This chain uses TRBV6-5 with TRBJ2-1; tentative D call: TRBD2 (6 bases). CDR3 length: 16 amino acids. Trimming cost V 0 bases and J 8 bases, with 17 bases left between them. In germline, CDR1 is MNHEY, CDR2 SVGAGI. The CDR3 nucleotides are TGTGCCAGCAGTTACTCGTTAGGGCCACCGGGAGATGAGCAGTTCTTC. The encoded protein is CASSYSLGPPGDEQFF.

The CDR3 DNA sequence: TGTGCCAGCATCCATTTTTATCGGCGGGGGGGGTGGGATGAGCAGTTCTTC. Its translation: CASIHFYRRGGWDEQFF. The rearrangement links TRBV27 to TRBJ2-1, with 9 bases lining up with TRBD2. Losses at the gene ends were 7 bases for V and 8 bases for J; bases not matched to a gene: 18. This CDR3 is built from 17 residues. Germline V gives CDR1 MNHEY, CDR2 SMNVEV (reference sequence).

The rearrangement links TRBV10-3 to TRBJ1-4; D may be TRBD1 (6 bases). V gave up 2 bases and J gave up 5 bases, with 12 bases separating them. CDR3 size: 15 residues. CDR1 is ENHRY, CDR2 SYGVKD, per germline. CDR3 in DNA: TGTGCCATCAGTGAGACAGGGTCAGAAAATGAAAAACTGTTTTTT. It encodes CAISETGSENEKLFF.

This clonotype was seen only a few times. The J gene is TRBJ2-1, the V gene TRBV11-3; tentatively, D is TRBD1 or TRBD2 (5 bases each). Looked up from germline, CDR1 is SGHNT and CDR2 is YENEEA. There are 14 residues in the CDR3. The V end was cut by 4 bases, the J end by 4 bases, with 11 bases between. The CDR3 coding sequence is TGTGCCAGCAGCTCGAGGGACGGTTACAATGAGCAGTTCTTC. Its protein product is CASSSRDGYNEQFF.

The table lists this clonotype with a few counts. V usage is TRBV4-2 and J usage is TRBJ1-1, with 9 bases aligning to TRBD1. Germline V gene lookup returns CDR1 LGHNA and CDR2 YNFKEQ. V gave up 4 bases and J gave up 7 bases; unmatched junction bases: 10. This CDR3 has 15 residues. The CDR3 DNA reads as TGTGCCAGCAGCCGCCGAAGGACAGGGGAAAGTGAAGCTTTCTTT. Translated, it gives CASSRRRTGESEAFF.

About this clonotype: A much larger clone differs by one base, so this may be a read error. This sequence joins TRBV7-2 and TRBJ2-5; D possibly corresponds to TRBD1 (6 bases). The CDR3 runs to 15 residues. With 0 bases removed from V and 5 bases from J, the gap between germline ends came to 13 bases. Per germline, CDR1 SGHTA and CDR2 FQGNSA. CDR3 residues: CASSLAQGTWETQYF. DNA of the CDR3: TGTGCCAGCAGCTTAGCTCAGGGGACCTGGGAGACCCAGTACTTC.

The chain combines TRBV2 with TRBJ1-5; D gene unclear. This CDR3 spans 14 amino acids. The germline V and J ends were trimmed by 7 bases and 4 bases, with 14 bases remaining between them. Germline loops: CDR1 SNHLY, CDR2 FYNNEI. The CDR3 DNA reads as TGTGCCAGCACACGGGCCTTAGGTAATCAGCCCCAGCATTTT. This sequence encodes CASTRALGNQPQHF.

Only a few counts were recorded for this clonotype. This chain connects TRBV12-3 or TRBV12-4 to TRBJ2-2; 7 positions match TRBD2. The length of the CDR3 is 15 residues. The V gene end was trimmed by 7 bases and the J gene end by 1 base; junction bases not matched to a gene: 6. The CDR3 here is CASTWGGGNTGELFF. CDR3 coding DNA: TGTGCCAGCACCTGGGGGGGAGGGAACACCGGGGAGCTGTTTTTT.

V gene TRBV4-1 combines with J gene TRBJ2-4; 8 bases fit TRBD1. Germline CDR1 is MGHRA and CDR2 is YSYEKL. J gave up 8 bases and V 3 bases, and 9 bases lay outside the gene matches. The CDR3 is made up of 15 amino acids. CDR3 in DNA: TGCGCCAGCAGCCATGCCGGGACAGGAGAGGACATTCAGTACTTC. It yields the protein CASSHAGTGEDIQYF.

The chain joins TRBV10-3 to TRBJ1-2; the D is unclear. The V and J ends lost 4 bases and 8 bases respectively, with 11 bases between them. The germline gives CDR1 ENHRY, CDR2 SYGVKD. CDR3 length: 12 residues. In DNA form, the CDR3 reads TGTGCCATCAGTGTGAAGACTGAAGGCTACACCTTC. Residues: CAISVKTEGYTF.

There are a few counts of this clonotype. This chain uses TRBV4-1 with TRBJ1-1; D possibly corresponds to TRBD1 (6 bases). Germline lookup yields CDR1 MGHRA and CDR2 YSYEKL. The V end was cut by 7 bases, the J end by 6 bases, with 15 bases between. The CDR3 runs to 13 residues. CDR3 amino acids: CASTQGGSAEAFF. Here the CDR3 DNA reads TGCGCCAGCACACAGGGCGGGAGCGCTGAAGCTTTCTTT.

This clonotype has ten or more counts. The chain uses TRBV7-2 and TRBJ2-3; 7 nucleotides match TRBD1. This CDR3 has 14 residues. V lost 4 bases to trimming and J lost 1 base; unmatched junction nucleotides: 2. Germline values: CDR1 SGHTA, CDR2 FQGNSA. This CDR3 reads CASSWTGGTDTQYF. DNA of the CDR3: TGTGCCAGCAGCTGGACAGGTGGCACAGATACGCAGTATTTT.

The sample holds a few counts of this clonotype. V and J are TRBV7-9 and TRBJ1-1, with a weak D call TRBD1 (5 bases). CDR3 length: 11 amino acids. CDR1 and CDR2 (germline): SEHNR, FQNEAQ (reference sequence). V was clipped by 6 bases and J by 6 bases, with 8 bases between them. The CDR3 is CASREGPEAFF. The DNA for the CDR3 is TGTGCCAGCAGGGAGGGGCCTGAAGCTTTCTTT.